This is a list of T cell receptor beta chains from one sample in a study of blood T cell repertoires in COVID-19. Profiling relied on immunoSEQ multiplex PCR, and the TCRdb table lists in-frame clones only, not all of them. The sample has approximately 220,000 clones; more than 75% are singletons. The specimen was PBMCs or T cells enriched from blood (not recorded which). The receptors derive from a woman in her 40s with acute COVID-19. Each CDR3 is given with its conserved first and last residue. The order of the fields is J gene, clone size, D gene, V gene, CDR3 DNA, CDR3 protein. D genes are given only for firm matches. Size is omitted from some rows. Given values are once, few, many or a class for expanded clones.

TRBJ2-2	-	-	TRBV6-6	TGTGCCAGCAGAGCAGGGGTGACCGGGGAGCTGTTTTTT	CASRAGVTGELFF
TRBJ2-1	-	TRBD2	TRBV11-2	TGTGCCAGCAGCTTTAGGGTAGCGGGAGTAACTGAGCAGTTCTTC	CASSFRVAGVTEQFF
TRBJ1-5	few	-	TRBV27	TGTGCCAGCAGGGTGAGGGGGGAGGGACAGCCCCAGCATTTT	CASRVRGEGQPQHF
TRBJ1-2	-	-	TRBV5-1	TGCGCCAGCAGCTTGGCCGATCAGGGCTACACCTTC	CASSLADQGYTF
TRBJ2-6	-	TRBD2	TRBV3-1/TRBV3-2	TGTGCCAGCAGGGGAGGGGCAGGGTCTGGGGCCAACGTCCTGACTTTC	CASRGGAGSGANVLTF
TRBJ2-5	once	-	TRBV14	TGTGCCAGCAGCCATTCTCGAGGGTACCAAGAGACCCAGTACTTC	CASSHSRGYQETQYF
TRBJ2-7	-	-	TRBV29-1	TGCAGCGTTGAAGACAGGGGTTACGAGCAGTACTTC	CSVEDRGYEQYF
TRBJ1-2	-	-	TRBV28	TGTGCCAGCAGTTTATTCAGGGAAGTCCGTGGCTACACCTTC	CASSLFREVRGYTF
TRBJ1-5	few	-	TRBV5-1	TGCGCCAGCAGCCCGGGACTCTCTTGGGGCAATCAGCCCCAGCATTTT	CASSPGLSWGNQPQHF
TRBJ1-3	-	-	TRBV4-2	TGTGCCAGCAGCCAAGTTACCAGCTCTGGAAACACCATATATTTT	CASSQVTSSGNTIYF
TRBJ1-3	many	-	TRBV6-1	TGTGCCAGCAGTGAACGGCCGGCAGGAGGAAACACCATATATTTT	CASSERPAGGNTIYF
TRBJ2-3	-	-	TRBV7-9	TGTGCCAGCAGGGGGGCCGTGGCAGATACGCAGTATTTT	CASRGAVADTQYF
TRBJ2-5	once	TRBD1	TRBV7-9	TGTGCCAGCAGCTTAGCGGGGACAGGGGGCATCGGGGAGACCCAGTACTTC	CASSLAGTGGIGETQYF
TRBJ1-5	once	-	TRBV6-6	TGTGCCAGCAGTTACACACAGGGCGGCCATCAGCCCCAGCATTTT	CASSYTQGGHQPQHF
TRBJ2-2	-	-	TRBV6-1	TGTGCCAGCAGTGAAAATTTAGCCGGAAACACCGGGGAGCTGTTTTTT	CASSENLAGNTGELFF
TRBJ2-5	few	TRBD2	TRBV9	TGTGCCAGCAGCCCGAGGGACTACGTGGGGGAGACCCAGTACTTC	CASSPRDYVGETQYF
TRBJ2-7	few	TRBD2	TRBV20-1	TGCAGTGCTAGTGTAGCCAGCGGGGGATCCTACGAGCAGTACTTC	CSASVASGGSYEQYF
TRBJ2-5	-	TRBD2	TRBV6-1	TGTGCCAGCAGTGGAGCGGGGGAGGTAGAGACCCAGTACTTC	CASSGAGEVETQYF
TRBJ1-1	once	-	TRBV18	TGTGCCAGCTCACGCGAAGTACCTGAAGCTTTCTTT	CASSREVPEAFF
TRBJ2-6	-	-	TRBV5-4	TGTGCCAGCAGACAGGGTTCCGGGGCCAACGTCCTGACTTTC	CASRQGSGANVLTF
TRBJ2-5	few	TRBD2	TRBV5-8	TGTGCCAGCAACCTGGGACTACAAGAGACCCAGTACTTC	CASNLGLQETQYF
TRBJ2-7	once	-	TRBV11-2	TGTGCCAGCAGCTTAGAGTCAGGGATCCCCTACGAGCAGTACTTC	CASSLESGIPYEQYF
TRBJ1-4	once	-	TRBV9	TGTGCCAGCAGCCCATACATCGCAACTAATGAAAAACTGTTTTTT	CASSPYIATNEKLFF
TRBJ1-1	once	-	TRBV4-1	TGCGCCAGCAGCCAAGTTGGGCAGGTAGACACTGAAGCTTTCTTT	CASSQVGQVDTEAFF
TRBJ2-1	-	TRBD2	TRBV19	TGTGCCAGTAGCCGAGATTTTATACTAGCGGGGGTTCCAAACAATGAGCAGTTCTTC	CASSRDFILAGVPNNEQFF
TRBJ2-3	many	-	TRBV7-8	TGTGCCAGCAGCTTAGCGGGGGGGCCGGTAGATACGCAGTATTTT	CASSLAGGPVDTQYF
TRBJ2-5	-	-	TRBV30	TGTGCCTGGAGTACAGGGCTGGAGACCCAGTACTTC	CAWSTGLETQYF
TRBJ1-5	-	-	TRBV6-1	TGTGCCAGCAGTGAGGCGGGCCATAGCAATCAGCCCCAGCATTTT	CASSEAGHSNQPQHF
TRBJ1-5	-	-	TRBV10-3	TGTGCCATCAGTGACGGTTCCGGGCCCCAGCATTTT	CAISDGSGPQHF
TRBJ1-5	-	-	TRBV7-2	TGTGCCAGCAGCACTTTAGGAGAGTTGAGCAATCAGCCCCAGCATTTT	CASSTLGELSNQPQHF
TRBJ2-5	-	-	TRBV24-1	TGTGCCACCAGTGATTTGTATTCGGGGGGCTTAGAGACCCAGTACTTC	CATSDLYSGGLETQYF
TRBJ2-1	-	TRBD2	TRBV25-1	TGTGCCAGCAGTCCCTGGGAGGGAGGACCCTACAATGAGCAGTTCTTC	CASSPWEGGPYNEQFF
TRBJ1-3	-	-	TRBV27	TGTGCCAGCAGTCCTCTCCGGGACACAGGAAACACCATATATTTT	CASSPLRDTGNTIYF
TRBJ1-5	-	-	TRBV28	TGTGCCAGCAGTTCACGCCGGAGGAAGACCAATCAGCCCCAGCATTTT	CASSSRRRKTNQPQHF
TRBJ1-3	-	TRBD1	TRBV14	TGTGCCAGCAGCCAAGGAGGGACAGGGGCCATCAGAAACACCATATATTTT	CASSQGGTGAIRNTIYF
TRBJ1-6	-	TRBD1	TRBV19	TGTGCCAGTAGTATAGAGGTGGGGGACAGGCAGAGGCGCTCACCCCTCCACTTT	CASSIEVGDRQRRSPLHF
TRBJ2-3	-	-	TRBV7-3	TGTGCCAGCAGCCCGTGGACTAGCACAGATACGCAGTATTTT	CASSPWTSTDTQYF
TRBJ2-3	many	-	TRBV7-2	TGTGCCAGCAGCTTAGTGGCAAAGGGAGGAGATACGCAGTATTTT	CASSLVAKGGDTQYF
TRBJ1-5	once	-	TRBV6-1	TGTGCCAGCAGTGAAACCTCACAGGGCTATCAGCCCCAGCATTTT	CASSETSQGYQPQHF
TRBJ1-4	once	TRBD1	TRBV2	TGTGCCAGCAGGGGGGGACAGGGAGTCCTTTCAACTAATGAAAAACTGTTTTTT	CASRGGQGVLSTNEKLFF
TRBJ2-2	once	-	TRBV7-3	TGTGCCAGCAGCCTATTAAGTAGACCGGGACTCTCCCCAACCGGGGAGCTGTTTTTT	CASSLLSRPGLSPTGELFF
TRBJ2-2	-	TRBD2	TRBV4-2	TGTGCCAGCAGCCAAGATGTAGCGGGAGACCACACCGGGGAGCTGTTTTTT	CASSQDVAGDHTGELFF
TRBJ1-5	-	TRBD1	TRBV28	TGTGCCAGCAGTTCCCCGACAGGGCAAGATAGCAATCAGCCCCAGCATTTT	CASSSPTGQDSNQPQHF
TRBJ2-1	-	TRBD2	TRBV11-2	TGTGCCAGCAGCCAGGCGCGGGGGTACAATGAGCAGTTCTTC	CASSQARGYNEQFF
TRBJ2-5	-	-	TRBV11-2	TGTGCCAGCAGCCCCCGGGGTGGGGTTGTAGAGACCCAGTACTTC	CASSPRGGVVETQYF
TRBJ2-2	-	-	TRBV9	TGTGCCAGCAGCGCGCCAAAACTAGCCCCCGGGGAGCTGTTTTTT	CASSAPKLAPGELFF
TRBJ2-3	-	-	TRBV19	TGTGCCAGTAGTATCATGCAGGGTGGGGCAGATACGCAGTATTTT	CASSIMQGGADTQYF
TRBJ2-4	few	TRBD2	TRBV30	TGTGCCTGGAGTCTCAAGCCCCGGGGGGTTCAGTACTTC	CAWSLKPRGVQYF
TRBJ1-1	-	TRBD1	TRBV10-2	TGCGCCAGTAGACAGGGAGAACTCACTGAAGCTTTCTTT	CASRQGELTEAFF
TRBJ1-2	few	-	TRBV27	TGTGCCAGCAGTTTATCCCATGGGGCAGGCGGCTACACCTTC	CASSLSHGAGGYTF
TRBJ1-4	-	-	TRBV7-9	TGTGCCAGCAGCTGGTACACACAGGGTAGAGAAAAACTGTTTTTT	CASSWYTQGREKLFF
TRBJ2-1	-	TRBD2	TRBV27	TGTGCCAGCAGTTTATGGGGGGGGCAGCGGGGGTTCCACAATGAGCAGTTCTTC	CASSLWGGQRGFHNEQFF
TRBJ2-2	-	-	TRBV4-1	TGCGCCAGCCGGAGACTTGAAGGGAACACCGGGGAGCTGTTTTTT	CASRRLEGNTGELFF
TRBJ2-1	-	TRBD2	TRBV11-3	TGTGCCAGCAGCCAGTCGGGGACTACCTACAATGAGCAGTTCTTC	CASSQSGTTYNEQFF
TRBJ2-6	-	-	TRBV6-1	TGTGCCAGCAGTGAAGTCATCTCTGGGGCCAACGTCCTGACTTTC	CASSEVISGANVLTF
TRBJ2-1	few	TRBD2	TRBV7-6	TGTGCCAGCAGCGACTCGGGTAGCGGGAGCTCCTACAATGAGCAGTTCTTC	CASSDSGSGSSYNEQFF